This is a list of T cell receptor beta chains from one sample in a study of cytomegalovirus exposure and HLA in healthy donors. Clones were sequenced by immunoSEQ multiplex PCR, and TCRdb holds only the in-frame ones, with some missing. Among about 200,000 clones listed, roughly 83% were seen once. Sequencing was done on a sample of PBMCs. These receptors were taken from a male donor in good health and CMV-seropositive. Each CDR3 is given with its conserved first and last residue. D genes are given only for firm matches. Size is omitted from some rows. Given values are once, few, many or a class for expanded clones.

d_gene: TRBD2
v_gene: TRBV19
abundance: once
j_gene: TRBJ2-1
len: 16
CDR3aa: CASSTRTSGRYNEQFF
CDR3nt: TGTGCCAGTAGTACCAGGACTAGCGGGAGGTACAATGAGCAGTTCTTC

d_gene: TRBD1
v_gene: TRBV19
abundance: NA
j_gene: TRBJ2-7
len: 13
CDR3aa: CATGQGASYEQYF
CDR3nt: TGTGCCACCGGACAGGGGGCCTCCTACGAGCAGTACTTC

d_gene: NA
v_gene: TRBV7-9
abundance: NA
j_gene: TRBJ2-7
len: 12
CDR3aa: CASSYAAYEQYF
CDR3nt: TGTGCCAGCAGCTACGCGGCATACGAGCAGTACTTC

d_gene: TRBD1
v_gene: TRBV28
abundance: few
j_gene: TRBJ1-4
len: 14
CDR3aa: CASRVQGANEKLFF
CDR3nt: TGTGCCAGCAGGGTACAGGGGGCGAATGAAAAACTGTTTTTT

d_gene: NA
v_gene: TRBV28
abundance: NA
j_gene: TRBJ1-5
len: 17
CDR3aa: CASRGTRGTISNQPQHF
CDR3nt: TGTGCCAGCAGAGGAACAAGGGGAACGATAAGCAATCAGCCCCAGCATTTT

d_gene: TRBD2
v_gene: TRBV11-3
abundance: NA
j_gene: TRBJ2-3
len: 16
CDR3aa: CASSLGGAGVRDTQYF
CDR3nt: TGTGCCAGCAGCTTAGGCGGAGCGGGAGTGCGGGATACGCAGTATTTT

d_gene: TRBD1
v_gene: TRBV14
abundance: NA
j_gene: TRBJ2-7
len: 13
CDR3aa: CASSHTGGGEQYF
CDR3nt: TGTGCCAGCAGCCACACAGGGGGCGGCGAGCAGTACTTC

d_gene: NA
v_gene: TRBV19
abundance: NA
j_gene: TRBJ2-7
len: 15
CDR3aa: CASKPRQGPFHEQYF
CDR3nt: TGTGCCAGTAAACCACGGCAGGGGCCATTCCACGAGCAGTACTTC

d_gene: NA
v_gene: TRBV28
abundance: few
j_gene: TRBJ2-1
len: 14
CDR3aa: CASSDFGQINEQFF
CDR3nt: TGTGCCAGCAGTGACTTCGGACAGATCAATGAGCAGTTCTTC

d_gene: NA
v_gene: TRBV10-3
abundance: NA
j_gene: TRBJ1-4
len: 14
CDR3aa: CASTDSGANEKLFF
CDR3nt: TGTGCCAGTACGGACAGTGGGGCTAATGAAAAACTGTTTTTT

d_gene: NA
v_gene: TRBV5-6
abundance: NA
j_gene: TRBJ2-5
len: 14
CDR3aa: CASSLYKGIETQYF
CDR3nt: TGTGCCAGCAGCTTGTATAAGGGGATAGAGACCCAGTACTTC

d_gene: NA
v_gene: TRBV5-1
abundance: NA
j_gene: TRBJ2-7
len: 16
CDR3aa: CASSLGMSGISAEQYF
CDR3nt: TGCGCCAGCAGCTTGGGTATGTCAGGGATCTCCGCCGAGCAGTACTTC

d_gene: NA
v_gene: TRBV5-1
abundance: NA
j_gene: TRBJ2-1
len: 12
CDR3aa: CASSLGDTVGFF
CDR3nt: TGCGCCAGCAGCTTGGGGGACACAGTGGGGTTCTTC

d_gene: NA
v_gene: TRBV2
abundance: few
j_gene: TRBJ2-5
len: 12
CDR3aa: CASRDNQETQYF
CDR3nt: TGTGCCAGCAGAGACAACCAAGAGACCCAGTACTTC

d_gene: TRBD1
v_gene: TRBV30
abundance: NA
j_gene: TRBJ1-1
len: 18
CDR3aa: CAWSVSYRGVIGNTEAFF
CDR3nt: TGTGCCTGGAGTGTGTCTTACAGGGGCGTTATTGGGAACACTGAAGCTTTCTTT

d_gene: TRBD1
v_gene: TRBV6-1
abundance: NA
j_gene: TRBJ1-3
len: 15
CDR3aa: CASSAVRTGGNTIYF
CDR3nt: TGTGCCAGCAGCGCCGTGAGGACAGGGGGAAACACCATATATTTT

d_gene: NA
v_gene: TRBV5-4
abundance: NA
j_gene: TRBJ1-1
len: 15
CDR3aa: CASSLSGAMNTEAFF
CDR3nt: TGTGCCAGCAGCTTGTCAGGGGCAATGAACACTGAAGCTTTCTTT

d_gene: NA
v_gene: TRBV27
abundance: once
j_gene: TRBJ1-5
len: 15
CDR3aa: CASSLSPRGNQPQHF
CDR3nt: TGTGCCAGCAGTTTATCTCCTCGGGGCAATCAGCCCCAGCATTTT

d_gene: TRBD1
v_gene: TRBV2
abundance: NA
j_gene: TRBJ1-2
len: 15
CDR3aa: CASRREGQGAYGYTF
CDR3nt: TGTGCCAGCAGGAGGGAAGGACAGGGGGCCTATGGCTACACCTTC

d_gene: TRBD1
v_gene: TRBV5-6
abundance: NA
j_gene: TRBJ2-5
len: 15
CDR3aa: CASSPGTGGLQTQYF
CDR3nt: TGTGCCAGCAGCCCCGGGACAGGGGGCTTACAGACCCAGTACTTC

d_gene: TRBD2
v_gene: TRBV4-1
abundance: NA
j_gene: TRBJ2-5
len: 17
CDR3aa: CASSQGSGSGVRETQYF
CDR3nt: TGCGCCAGCAGCCAGGGTAGCGGGAGTGGGGTAAGGGAGACCCAGTACTTC

d_gene: NA
v_gene: TRBV5-1
abundance: NA
j_gene: TRBJ1-5
len: 15
CDR3aa: CASSLGGTLNQPQHF
CDR3nt: TGCGCCAGCAGCTTGGGGGGCACTCTCAATCAGCCCCAGCATTTT

d_gene: NA
v_gene: TRBV6-6
abundance: NA
j_gene: TRBJ2-5
len: 14
CDR3aa: CASSLRGGQETQYF
CDR3nt: TGTGCCAGCAGCCTTCGGGGAGGCCAAGAGACCCAGTACTTC

d_gene: NA
v_gene: TRBV6-6
abundance: NA
j_gene: TRBJ1-1
len: 15
CDR3aa: CASIYKKDPYTEAFF
CDR3nt: TGTGCCAGCATCTATAAGAAAGATCCATACACTGAAGCTTTCTTT

d_gene: TRBD2
v_gene: TRBV7-6
abundance: NA
j_gene: TRBJ2-1
len: 14
CDR3aa: CASIRLPGGNEQFF
CDR3nt: TGTGCCAGCATCCGCTTGCCGGGGGGCAATGAGCAGTTCTTC

d_gene: TRBD2
v_gene: TRBV9
abundance: NA
j_gene: TRBJ2-7
len: 17
CDR3aa: CASSVAPRPGGTYEQYF
CDR3nt: TGTGCCAGCAGCGTAGCCCCCCGCCCGGGAGGAACCTACGAGCAGTACTTC

d_gene: NA
v_gene: TRBV7-9
abundance: NA
j_gene: TRBJ1-1
len: 16
CDR3aa: CASSLPRGEENTEAFF
CDR3nt: TGTGCCAGCAGCTTACCCCGTGGGGAGGAAAACACTGAAGCTTTCTTT

d_gene: NA
v_gene: TRBV19
abundance: NA
j_gene: TRBJ1-6
len: 12
CDR3aa: CASSTAASPLHF
CDR3nt: TGTGCCAGTAGTACGGCGGCTTCACCCCTCCACTTT

d_gene: TRBD1
v_gene: TRBV27
abundance: NA
j_gene: TRBJ1-6
len: 16
CDR3aa: CASRRTGGLYNSPLHF
CDR3nt: TGTGCCAGCAGGCGGACAGGGGGCCTCTATAATTCACCCCTCCACTTT

d_gene: TRBD1
v_gene: TRBV6-6
abundance: NA
j_gene: TRBJ2-7
len: 14
CDR3aa: CASSAAGGIYEQYF
CDR3nt: TGTGCCAGCAGTGCTGCAGGGGGTATATACGAGCAGTACTTC

d_gene: TRBD1
v_gene: TRBV19
abundance: NA
j_gene: TRBJ1-2
len: 15
CDR3aa: CASSLGQGAPRGYTF
CDR3nt: TGTGCCAGTAGCCTGGGACAGGGGGCCCCTCGTGGCTACACCTTC

d_gene: TRBD2
v_gene: TRBV28
abundance: NA
j_gene: TRBJ2-4
len: 15
CDR3aa: CASSSGGAAKNIQYF
CDR3nt: TGTGCCAGCAGTTCCGGGGGGGCGGCCAAAAACATTCAGTACTTC

d_gene: TRBD2
v_gene: TRBV6-4
abundance: NA
j_gene: TRBJ2-1
len: 14
CDR3aa: CASSETTSGDEQFF
CDR3nt: TGTGCCAGCAGTGAAACGACTAGCGGCGATGAGCAGTTCTTC

d_gene: TRBD2
v_gene: TRBV28
abundance: NA
j_gene: TRBJ2-1
len: 15
CDR3aa: CASSPLAGAGNEQFF
CDR3nt: TGTGCCAGCAGTCCACTAGCGGGAGCAGGAAATGAGCAGTTCTTC

d_gene: NA
v_gene: TRBV6-6
abundance: few
j_gene: TRBJ1-1
len: 15
CDR3aa: CASSYAHDRNTEAFF
CDR3nt: TGTGCCAGCAGTTACGCCCACGACAGGAACACTGAAGCTTTCTTT

d_gene: TRBD2
v_gene: TRBV5-4
abundance: NA
j_gene: TRBJ2-3
len: 15
CDR3aa: CASGGSGGSRDTQYF
CDR3nt: TGTGCCAGCGGGGGTAGCGGGGGGTCGAGAGATACGCAGTATTTT

d_gene: TRBD1
v_gene: TRBV2
abundance: NA
j_gene: TRBJ2-2
len: 15
CDR3aa: CASRADRVYTGELFF
CDR3nt: TGTGCCAGCAGGGCAGACAGGGTGTACACCGGGGAGCTGTTTTTT

d_gene: NA
v_gene: TRBV7-2
abundance: NA
j_gene: TRBJ2-7
len: 11
CDR3aa: CASSLLYEQYF
CDR3nt: TGTGCCAGCAGCTTGCTATACGAGCAGTACTTC

d_gene: TRBD1
v_gene: TRBV15
abundance: NA
j_gene: TRBJ2-7
len: 15
CDR3aa: CATSRDPGQGTEQYF
CDR3nt: TGTGCCACCAGCAGAGATCCAGGACAGGGGACCGAGCAGTACTTC

d_gene: NA
v_gene: TRBV6-5
abundance: NA
j_gene: TRBJ1-1
len: 16
CDR3aa: CASSYGEGGWGAEAFF
CDR3nt: TGTGCCAGCAGTTACGGGGAGGGGGGTTGGGGTGCAGAAGCTTTCTTT

d_gene: TRBD1
v_gene: TRBV28
abundance: NA
j_gene: TRBJ2-7
len: 12
CDR3aa: CASSRGQYEQYF
CDR3nt: TGTGCCAGCAGTCGGGGACAGTACGAGCAGTACTTC

d_gene: TRBD2
v_gene: TRBV4-3
abundance: few
j_gene: TRBJ2-2
len: 15
CDR3aa: CASSPTSGRDGELFF
CDR3nt: TGCGCCAGCAGCCCCACTAGCGGGAGGGATGGGGAGCTGTTTTTT

d_gene: NA
v_gene: TRBV7-2
abundance: NA
j_gene: TRBJ1-1
len: 13
CDR3aa: CASSLLRRDEAFF
CDR3nt: TGTGCCAGCAGCTTACTCAGGAGGGATGAAGCTTTCTTT